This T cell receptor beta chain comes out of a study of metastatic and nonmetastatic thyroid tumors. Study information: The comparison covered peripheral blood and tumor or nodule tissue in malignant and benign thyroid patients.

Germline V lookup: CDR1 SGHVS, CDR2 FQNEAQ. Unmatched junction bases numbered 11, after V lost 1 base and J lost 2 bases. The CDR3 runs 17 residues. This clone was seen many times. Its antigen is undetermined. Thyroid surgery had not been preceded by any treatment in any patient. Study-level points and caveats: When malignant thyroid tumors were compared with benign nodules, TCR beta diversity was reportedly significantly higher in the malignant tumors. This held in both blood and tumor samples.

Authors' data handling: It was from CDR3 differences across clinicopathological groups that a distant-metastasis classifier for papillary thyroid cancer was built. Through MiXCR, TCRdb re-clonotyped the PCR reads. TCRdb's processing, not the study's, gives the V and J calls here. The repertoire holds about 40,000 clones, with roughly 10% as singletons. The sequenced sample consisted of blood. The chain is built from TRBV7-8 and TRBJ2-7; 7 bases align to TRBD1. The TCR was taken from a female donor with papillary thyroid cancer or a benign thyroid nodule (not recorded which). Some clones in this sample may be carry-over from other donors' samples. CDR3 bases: TGTGCCAGCAGCTTAGAGTCTTTTGGGACAGAAACCTACGAGCAGTACTTC. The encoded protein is CASSLESFGTETYEQYF.